This T cell receptor beta chain was profiled in a study of T-cell reconstitution after alpha-beta-depleted transplantation in children. The germline CDR1 and CDR2 sequences are MNHEY and SMNVEV (reference sequence). The CDR3 spans 12 residues. The germline V and J ends were trimmed by 6 bases and 8 bases, with 13 bases remaining between them. The TCRbeta library incorporated unique molecular identifiers. One entry per CDR3 protein results from TCRdb running MiXCR on the PCR reads. The data show hundreds of thousands of distinct CDR3 sequences, under 9.5% seen once. This specimen consisted of PBMCs from the stem cell graft donor, obtained from the stem cell graft. V gene TRBV27 combines with J gene TRBJ1-2, with D possibly being TRBD1 (5 bases). The origin of this receptor is a human donor who donated a stem cell graft to a child with acute lymphoblastic leukemia. CDR3 DNA sequence: TGTGCCAGCAGCCCCCAGGGAGAAGGCTACACCTTC. Translating gives CASSPQGEGYTF.